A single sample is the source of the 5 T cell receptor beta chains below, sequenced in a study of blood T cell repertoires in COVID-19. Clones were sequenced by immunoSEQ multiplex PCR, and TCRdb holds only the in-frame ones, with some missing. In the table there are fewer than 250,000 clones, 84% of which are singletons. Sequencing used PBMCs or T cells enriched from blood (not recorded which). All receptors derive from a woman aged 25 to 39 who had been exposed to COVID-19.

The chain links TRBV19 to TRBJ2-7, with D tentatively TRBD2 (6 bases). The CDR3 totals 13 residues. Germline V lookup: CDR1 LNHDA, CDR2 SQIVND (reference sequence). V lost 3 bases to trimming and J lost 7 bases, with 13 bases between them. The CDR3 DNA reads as TGTGCCAGTAGTATGAGGGGACTGAGGGAGCAGTACTTC. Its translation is CASSMRGLREQYF.

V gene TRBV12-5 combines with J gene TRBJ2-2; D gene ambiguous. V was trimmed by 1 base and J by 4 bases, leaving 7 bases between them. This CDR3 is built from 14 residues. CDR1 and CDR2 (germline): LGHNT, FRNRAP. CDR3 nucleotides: TGTGCTAGTGGTTTGGGACAACTCACCGGGGAGCTGTTTTTT. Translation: CASGLGQLTGELFF. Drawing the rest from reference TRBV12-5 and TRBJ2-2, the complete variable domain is DARVTQTPRHKVTEMGQEVTMRCQPILGHNTVFWYRQTMMQGLELLAYFRNRAPLDDSGMPKDRFSAEMPDATLATLKIQPSEPRDSAVYFCASGLGQLTGELFFGEGSRLTVL.

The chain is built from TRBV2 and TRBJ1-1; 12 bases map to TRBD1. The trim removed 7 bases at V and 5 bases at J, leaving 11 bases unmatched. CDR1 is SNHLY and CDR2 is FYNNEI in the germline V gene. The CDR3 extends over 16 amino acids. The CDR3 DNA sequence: TGTGCCAGCATGCGGGGACAGGGGGCGTCAGGAACTGAAGCTTTCTTT. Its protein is CASMRGQGASGTEAFF.

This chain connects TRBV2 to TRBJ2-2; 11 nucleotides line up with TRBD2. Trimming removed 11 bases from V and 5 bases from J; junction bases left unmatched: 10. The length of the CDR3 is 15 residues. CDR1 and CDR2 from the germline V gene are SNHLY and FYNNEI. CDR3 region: CAGSVAGGATGELFF. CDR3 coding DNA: TGTGCCGGATCCGTAGCGGGGGGGGCAACCGGGGAGCTGTTTTTT.

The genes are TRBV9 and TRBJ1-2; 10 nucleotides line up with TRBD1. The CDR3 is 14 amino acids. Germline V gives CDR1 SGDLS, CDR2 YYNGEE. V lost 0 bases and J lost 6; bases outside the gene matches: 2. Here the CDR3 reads CASSVVDRGDGYTF. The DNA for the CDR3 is TGTGCCAGCAGCGTAGTGGACAGGGGGGATGGCTACACCTTC.